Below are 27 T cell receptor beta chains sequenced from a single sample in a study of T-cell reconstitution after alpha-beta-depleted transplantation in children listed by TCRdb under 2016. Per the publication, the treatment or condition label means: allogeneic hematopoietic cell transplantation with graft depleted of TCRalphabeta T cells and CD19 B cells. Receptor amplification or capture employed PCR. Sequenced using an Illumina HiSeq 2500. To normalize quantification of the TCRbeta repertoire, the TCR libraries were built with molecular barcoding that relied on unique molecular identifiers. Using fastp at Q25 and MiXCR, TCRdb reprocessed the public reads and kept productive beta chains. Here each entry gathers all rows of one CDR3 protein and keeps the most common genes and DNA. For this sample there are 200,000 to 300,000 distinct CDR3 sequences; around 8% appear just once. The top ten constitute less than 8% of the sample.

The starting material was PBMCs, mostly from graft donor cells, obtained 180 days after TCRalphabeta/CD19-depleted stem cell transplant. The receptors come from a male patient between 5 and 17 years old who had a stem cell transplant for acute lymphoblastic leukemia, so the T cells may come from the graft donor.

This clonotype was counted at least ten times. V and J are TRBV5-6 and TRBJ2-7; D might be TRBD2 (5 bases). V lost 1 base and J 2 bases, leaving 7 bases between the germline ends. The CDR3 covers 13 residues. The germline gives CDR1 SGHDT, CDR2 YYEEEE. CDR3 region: CASSLKLAYEQYF. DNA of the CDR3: TGTGCCAGCAGCTTGAAACTAGCCTACGAGCAGTACTTC. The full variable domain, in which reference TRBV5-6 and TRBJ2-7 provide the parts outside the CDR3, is DAGVTQSPTHLIKTRGQQVTLRCSPKSGHDTVSWYQQALGQGPQFIFQYYEEEERQRGNFPDRFSGHQFPNYSSELNVNALLLGDSALYLCASSLKLAYEQYFGPGTRLTVT.

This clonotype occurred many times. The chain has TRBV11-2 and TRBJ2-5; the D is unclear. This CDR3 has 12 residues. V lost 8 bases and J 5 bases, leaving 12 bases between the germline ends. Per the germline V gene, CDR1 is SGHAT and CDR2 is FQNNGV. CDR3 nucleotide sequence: TGTGCCAGCGGCTATGTGGAGGAGACCCAGTACTTC. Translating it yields CASGYVEETQYF. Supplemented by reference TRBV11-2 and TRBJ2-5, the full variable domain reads EAGVAQSPRYKIIEKRQSVAFWCNPISGHATLYWYQQILGQGPKLLIQFQNNGVVDDSQLPKDRFSAERLKGVDSTLKIQPAKLEDSAVYLCASGYVEETQYFGPGTRLLVL.

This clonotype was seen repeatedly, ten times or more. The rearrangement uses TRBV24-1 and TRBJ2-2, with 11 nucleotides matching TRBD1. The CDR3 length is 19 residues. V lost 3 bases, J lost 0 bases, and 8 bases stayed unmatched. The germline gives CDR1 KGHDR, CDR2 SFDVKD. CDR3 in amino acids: CATSDLSPGQGANTGELFF. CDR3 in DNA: TGTGCCACCAGTGATCTCTCCCCGGGACAGGGGGCGAACACCGGGGAGCTGTTTTTT.

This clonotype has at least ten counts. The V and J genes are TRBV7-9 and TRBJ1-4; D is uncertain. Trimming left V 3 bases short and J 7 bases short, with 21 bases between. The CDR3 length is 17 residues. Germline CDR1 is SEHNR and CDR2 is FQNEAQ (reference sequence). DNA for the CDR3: TGTGCCAGCAGCTTCGGCGGCTTAGGGTTAAATCCTGAAAAACTGTTTTTT. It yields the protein CASSFGGLGLNPEKLFF.

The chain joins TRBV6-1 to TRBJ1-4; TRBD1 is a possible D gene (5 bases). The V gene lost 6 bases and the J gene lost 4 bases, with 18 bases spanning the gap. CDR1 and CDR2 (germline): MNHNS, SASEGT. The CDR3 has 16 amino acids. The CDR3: CASRASIGHLNEKLFF. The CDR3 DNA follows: TGTGCCAGCAGGGCTTCTATTGGACACCTTAATGAAAAACTGTTTTTT.

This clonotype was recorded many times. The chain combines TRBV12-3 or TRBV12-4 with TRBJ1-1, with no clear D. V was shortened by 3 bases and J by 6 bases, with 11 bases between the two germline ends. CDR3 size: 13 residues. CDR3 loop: CASSLGSSSEAFF. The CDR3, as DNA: TGTGCCAGCAGTTTGGGCAGCTCATCTGAAGCTTTCTTT.

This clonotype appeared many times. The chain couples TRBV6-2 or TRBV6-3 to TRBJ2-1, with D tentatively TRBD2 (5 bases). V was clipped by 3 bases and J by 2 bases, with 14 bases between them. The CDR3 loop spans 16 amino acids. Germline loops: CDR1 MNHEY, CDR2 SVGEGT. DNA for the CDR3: TGTGCCAGCAGTTATCGTTCTGAGGGCCCCTACAATGAGCAGTTCTTC. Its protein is CASSYRSEGPYNEQFF.

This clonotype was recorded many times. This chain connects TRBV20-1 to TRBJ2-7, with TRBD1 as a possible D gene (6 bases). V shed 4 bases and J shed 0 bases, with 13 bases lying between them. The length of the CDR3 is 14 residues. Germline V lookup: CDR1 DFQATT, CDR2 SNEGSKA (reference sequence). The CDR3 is CSAKWRQASYEQYF. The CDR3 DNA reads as TGCAGTGCTAAGTGGCGACAGGCCTCCTACGAGCAGTACTTC.

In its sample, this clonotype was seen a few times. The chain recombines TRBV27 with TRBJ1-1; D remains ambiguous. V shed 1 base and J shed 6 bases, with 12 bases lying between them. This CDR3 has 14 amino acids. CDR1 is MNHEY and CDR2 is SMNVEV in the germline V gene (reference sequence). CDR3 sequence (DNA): TGTGCCAGCAGTTTATATGGGATTTACCCTGAAGCTTTCTTT. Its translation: CASSLYGIYPEAFF.

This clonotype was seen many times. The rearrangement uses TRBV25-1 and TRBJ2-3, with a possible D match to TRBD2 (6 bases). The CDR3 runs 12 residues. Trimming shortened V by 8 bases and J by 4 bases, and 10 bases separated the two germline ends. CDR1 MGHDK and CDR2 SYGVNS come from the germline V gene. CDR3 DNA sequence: TGTGCCAGCCTGGGACTCTCAGATACGCAGTATTTT. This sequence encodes CASLGLSDTQYF.

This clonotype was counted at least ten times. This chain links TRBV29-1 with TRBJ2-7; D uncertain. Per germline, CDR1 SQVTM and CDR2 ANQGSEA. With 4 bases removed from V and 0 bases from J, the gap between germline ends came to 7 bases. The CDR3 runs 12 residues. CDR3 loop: CSVGQDSYEQYF. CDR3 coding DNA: TGCAGCGTTGGGCAGGACTCCTACGAGCAGTACTTC.

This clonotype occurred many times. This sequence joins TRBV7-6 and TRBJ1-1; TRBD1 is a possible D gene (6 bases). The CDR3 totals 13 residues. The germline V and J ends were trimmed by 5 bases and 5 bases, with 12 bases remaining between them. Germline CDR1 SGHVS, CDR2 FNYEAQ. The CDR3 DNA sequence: TGTGCCAGCAGCAAACAGGGTGGGACTGAAGCTTTCTTT. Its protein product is CASSKQGGTEAFF.

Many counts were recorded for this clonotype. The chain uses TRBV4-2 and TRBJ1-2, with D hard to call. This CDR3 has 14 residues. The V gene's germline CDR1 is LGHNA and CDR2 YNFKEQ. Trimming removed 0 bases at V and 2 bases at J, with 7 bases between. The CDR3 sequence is CASSQDTENYGYTF. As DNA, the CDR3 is TGTGCCAGCAGCCAAGATACAGAGAACTATGGCTACACCTTC.

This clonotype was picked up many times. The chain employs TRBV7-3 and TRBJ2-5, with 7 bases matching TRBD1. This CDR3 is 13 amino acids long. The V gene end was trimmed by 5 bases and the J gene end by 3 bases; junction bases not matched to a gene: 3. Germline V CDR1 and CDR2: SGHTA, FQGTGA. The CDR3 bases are TGTGCCAGCAGCCCTCAGGGGGAAGAGACCCAGTACTTC. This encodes CASSPQGEETQYF. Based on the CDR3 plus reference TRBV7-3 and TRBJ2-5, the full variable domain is GAGVSQTPSNKVTEKGKYVELRCDPISGHTALYWYRQSLGQGPEFLIYFQGTGAADDSGLPNDRFFAVRPEGSVSTLKIQRTERGDSAVYLCASSPQGEETQYFGPGTRLLVL.

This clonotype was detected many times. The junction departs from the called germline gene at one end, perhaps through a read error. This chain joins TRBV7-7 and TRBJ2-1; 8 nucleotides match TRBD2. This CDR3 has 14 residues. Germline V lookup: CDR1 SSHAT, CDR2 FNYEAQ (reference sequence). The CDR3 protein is CASSLAGLDNEQFF. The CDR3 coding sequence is TGTGCTAGCAGCTTAGCGGGACTAGACAATGAGCAGTTCTTC.

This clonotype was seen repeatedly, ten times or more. The CDR3 DNA reads as TGCAGTGCTAGAATAGCGGGGGGAGGTGAGCAGTTCTTC. Translating gives CSARIAGGGEQFF. The gene calls are TRBV20-1 and TRBJ2-1; 10 nucleotides align to TRBD2. Losses at the gene ends were 2 bases for V and 9 bases for J; bases not matched to a gene: 4. This CDR3 has 13 amino acids. CDR1 DFQATT and CDR2 SNEGSKA come from the germline V gene (reference sequence).

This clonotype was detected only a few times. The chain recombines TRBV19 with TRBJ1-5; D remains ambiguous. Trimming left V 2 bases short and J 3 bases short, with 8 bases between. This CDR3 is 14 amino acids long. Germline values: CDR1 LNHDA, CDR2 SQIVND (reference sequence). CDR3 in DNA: TGTGCCAGTAGTATACGGGAAGTCAATCAGCCCCAGCATTTT. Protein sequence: CASSIREVNQPQHF. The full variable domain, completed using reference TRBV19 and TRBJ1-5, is DGGITQSPKYLFRKEGQNVTLSCEQNLNHDAMYWYRQDPGQGLRLIYYSQIVNDFQKGDIAEGYSVSREKKESFPLTVTSAQKNPTAFYLCASSIREVNQPQHFGDGTRLSIL.

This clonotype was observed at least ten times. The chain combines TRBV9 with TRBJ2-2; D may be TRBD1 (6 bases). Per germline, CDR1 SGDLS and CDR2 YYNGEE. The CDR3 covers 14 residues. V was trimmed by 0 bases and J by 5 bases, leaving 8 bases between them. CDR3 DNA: TGTGCCAGCAGCGTAGAACAGGGTACCGGGGAGCTGTTTTTT. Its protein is CASSVEQGTGELFF.

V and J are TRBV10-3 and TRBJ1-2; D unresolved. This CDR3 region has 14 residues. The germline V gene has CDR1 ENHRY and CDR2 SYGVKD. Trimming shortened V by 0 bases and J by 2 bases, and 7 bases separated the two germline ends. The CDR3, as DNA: TGTGCCATCAGTGAGTCGATTGGAAACTATGGCTACACCTTC. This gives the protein CAISESIGNYGYTF.

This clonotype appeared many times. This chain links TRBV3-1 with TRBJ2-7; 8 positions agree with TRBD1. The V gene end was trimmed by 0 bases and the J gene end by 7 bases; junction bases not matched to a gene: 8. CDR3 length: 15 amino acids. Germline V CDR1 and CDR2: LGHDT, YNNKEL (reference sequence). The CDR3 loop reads CASSQELGQAREQYF. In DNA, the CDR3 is TGTGCCAGCAGCCAAGAATTGGGACAGGCGAGAGAGCAGTACTTC.

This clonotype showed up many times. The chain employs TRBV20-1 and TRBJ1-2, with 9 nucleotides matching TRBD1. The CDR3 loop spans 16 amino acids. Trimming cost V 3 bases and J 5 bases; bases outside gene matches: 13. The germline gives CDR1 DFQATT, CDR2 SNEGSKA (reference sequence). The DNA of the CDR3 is TGCAGTGCTAGCCCACCGGGAACAGGGGGCTGGTATGGCTACACCTTC. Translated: CSASPPGTGGWYGYTF.

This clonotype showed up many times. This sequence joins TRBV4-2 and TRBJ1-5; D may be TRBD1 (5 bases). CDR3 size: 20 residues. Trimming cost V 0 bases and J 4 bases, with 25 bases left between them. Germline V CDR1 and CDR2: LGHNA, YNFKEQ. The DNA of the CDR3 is TGTGCCAGCAGCCAAGATGACCCAGGGTCGTCTCAAGGATCAAATCAGCCCCAGCATTTT. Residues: CASSQDDPGSSQGSNQPQHF.

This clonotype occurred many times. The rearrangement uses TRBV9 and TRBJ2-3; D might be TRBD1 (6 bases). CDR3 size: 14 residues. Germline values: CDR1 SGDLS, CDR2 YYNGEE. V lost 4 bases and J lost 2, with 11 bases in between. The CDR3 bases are TGTGCCAGCAGCTCACGGGACAACACAGATACGCAGTATTTT. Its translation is CASSSRDNTDTQYF.

The CDR3 nucleotides read TGTGCCAGCAGCCCCCGGACAGCGACGAACTATGGCTACACCTTC. This codes for CASSPRTATNYGYTF. The chain uses TRBV7-9 and TRBJ1-2; perhaps TRBD1 as D (6 bases). The CDR3 totals 15 residues. Germline loops: CDR1 SEHNR, CDR2 FQNEAQ (reference sequence). V gave up 5 bases and J gave up 2 bases, with 15 bases separating them. Full variable domain (rest looked up from reference TRBV7-9 and TRBJ1-2): DTGVSQNPRHKITKRGQNVTFRCDPISEHNRLYWYRQTLGQGPEFLTYFQNEAQLEKSRLLSDRFSAERPKGSFSTLEIQRTEQGDSAMYLCASSPRTATNYGYTFGSGTRLTVV.

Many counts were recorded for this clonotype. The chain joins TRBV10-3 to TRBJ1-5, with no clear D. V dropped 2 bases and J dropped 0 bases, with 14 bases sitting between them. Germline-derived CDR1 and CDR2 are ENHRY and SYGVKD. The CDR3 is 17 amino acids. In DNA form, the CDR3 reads TGTGCCATCAGTGAGGCAGGTCGTGGGCATAGCAATCAGCCCCAGCATTTT. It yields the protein CAISEAGRGHSNQPQHF.

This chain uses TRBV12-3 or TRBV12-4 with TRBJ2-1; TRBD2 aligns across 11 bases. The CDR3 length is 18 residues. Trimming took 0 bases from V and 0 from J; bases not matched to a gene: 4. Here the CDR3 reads CASSLARLAGTSYNEQFF. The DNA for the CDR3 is TGTGCCAGCAGTTTAGCCCGACTAGCGGGAACCTCCTACAATGAGCAGTTCTTC.

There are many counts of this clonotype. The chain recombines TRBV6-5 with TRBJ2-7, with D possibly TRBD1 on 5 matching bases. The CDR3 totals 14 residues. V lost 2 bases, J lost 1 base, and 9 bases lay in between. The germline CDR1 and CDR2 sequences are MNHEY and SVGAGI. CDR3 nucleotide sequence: TGTGCCAGCAGTTACCCTACAGGTTCCTACGAGCAGTACTTC. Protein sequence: CASSYPTGSYEQYF.